One and the same sample provided the 19 T cell receptor beta chains below, sequenced in a study of T-cell reconstitution after alpha-beta-depleted transplantation in children. A TCRbeta library incorporating unique molecular identifiers was prepared. MiXCR was run by TCRdb on the PCR reads, yielding one entry per CDR3 protein. The sample has approximately 510,000 distinct CDR3 sequences, about 16% seen once. Specimen: PBMCs from the stem cell graft donor, collected from the stem cell graft. These receptors were taken from a human donor who donated a stem cell graft to a child with acute lymphoblastic leukemia.

The genes are TRBV7-9 and TRBJ2-2, with D perhaps TRBD1 (5 bases). CDR3 length: 14 amino acids. CDR1 is SEHNR, CDR2 FQNEAQ, per germline (reference sequence). Between the trimmed V and J ends, which lost 3 bases and 3 bases, there was a span of 8 bases. The CDR3 loop is CASSLDTYTGELFF. CDR3 DNA: TGTGCCAGCAGCTTGGACACTTACACCGGGGAGCTGTTTTTT.

This clonotype was seen ten or more times. The chain recombines TRBV29-1 with TRBJ2-3; D call uncertain. V was pared by 7 bases and J by 0 bases, with 2 bases between. This CDR3 region has 10 residues. Germline CDR1 is SQVTM and CDR2 is ANQGSEA. The CDR3 protein is CSASTDTQYF. CDR3 coding DNA: TGCAGCGCTAGCACAGATACGCAGTATTTT.

Only a few counts were recorded for this clonotype. The DNA for the CDR3 is TGTGCCAGCAGCTCCCGGACATGGCCGCGGGAGCTGTTTTTT. This translates into CASSSRTWPRELFF. The chain links TRBV14 to TRBJ2-2; D is perhaps TRBD1 (5 bases). The CDR3 runs 14 residues. Trimming pared 5 bases from V and 9 bases from J, leaving 16 bases between. Germline V lookup: CDR1 SGHDN, CDR2 FVKESK.

In its sample, this clonotype was seen a few times. The rearrangement uses TRBV5-1 and TRBJ1-1, with a possible D match to TRBD1 (6 bases). The V end was cut by 4 bases, the J end by 2 bases, with 15 bases between. This CDR3 is built from 15 residues. The V gene's germline CDR1 is SGHRS and CDR2 YFSETQ. CDR3 DNA: TGCGCCAGCAGCCTAACCGACAGGAGTAACACTGAAGCTTTCTTT. Protein product: CASSLTDRSNTEAFF.

The V call is TRBV27, the J call TRBJ2-7; 13 bases agree with TRBD2. The germline CDR1 and CDR2 sequences are MNHEY and SMNVEV (reference sequence). The CDR3 runs to 16 residues. Trimming took 6 bases from V and 3 from J; bases not matched to a gene: 8. The CDR3 protein is CASRRTSGGGVYEQYF. CDR3 in DNA: TGTGCCAGCAGACGGACTAGCGGGGGCGGGGTCTACGAGCAGTACTTC.

This clonotype occurred a few times. The junction and the germline gene differ at one end; a read error may be behind it. The chain is built from TRBV11-2 and TRBJ2-1, with D unclear. CDR1 SGHAT and CDR2 FQNNGV come from the germline V gene. The CDR3 consists of 8 residues. CDR3 sequence (DNA): TGTGCCAGCAGCCTGGACCACTTC. It is translated as CASSLDHF.

The V gene is TRBV5-1, the J gene TRBJ2-1, with unresolved D. The CDR3 is made up of 12 amino acids. V lost 0 bases and J lost 10, with 8 bases in between. Germline CDR1 SGHRS, CDR2 YFSETQ. The CDR3 DNA reads as TGCGCCAGCAGCTTGGAACGGTGGGAGCAGTTCTTC. This gives the protein CASSLERWEQFF.

This clonotype is a singleton in its sample. The chain couples TRBV6-1 to TRBJ2-5; 8 nucleotides match TRBD2. Losses at the gene ends were 5 bases for V and 2 bases for J; bases not matched to a gene: 7. CDR3 length equals 15 residues. The germline V gene has CDR1 MNHNS and CDR2 SASEGT. CDR3 sequence reads: CASSSKRERQETQYF. For the CDR3, the DNA is TGTGCCAGCAGTAGTAAGCGGGAGAGGCAAGAGACCCAGTACTTC.

This clonotype turned up a few times. The rearrangement uses TRBV7-9 and TRBJ1-2; 9 bases fit TRBD1. CDR1 and CDR2 (germline): SEHNR, FQNEAQ (reference sequence). Trimming at V came to 5 bases and at J to 3 bases, leaving 7 bases not matched to a gene. The CDR3 consists of 15 residues. CDR3 region: CASSLTGGSDYGYTF. The CDR3 bases are TGTGCCAGCAGCCTTACAGGGGGCAGTGACTATGGCTACACCTTC.

The gene calls are TRBV7-9 and TRBJ2-1; 7 nucleotides match TRBD1. The V and J ends lost 4 bases and 7 bases, in that order; junction bases with no gene match: 13. The CDR3 loop spans 16 amino acids. Germline CDR1 SEHNR, CDR2 FQNEAQ (reference sequence). This chain's CDR3 is CASSWERDRTFNEQFF. In DNA form, the CDR3 reads TGTGCCAGCAGCTGGGAACGGGACAGAACTTTTAATGAGCAGTTCTTC.

This clonotype occurred a few times. V gene TRBV4-1 combines with J gene TRBJ2-3; no clear D. Germline V gives CDR1 MGHRA, CDR2 YSYEKL. The CDR3 spans 12 residues. The V end lost 2 bases, the J end lost 5 bases, and 5 bases lay between the germline ends. The CDR3 DNA is TGCGCCAGCAGCCAAACTTTAGATACGCAGTATTTT. Its translation is CASSQTLDTQYF.

V usage is TRBV3-1 and J usage is TRBJ1-1, with D unclear. The CDR3 is made up of 14 amino acids. Per the germline V gene, CDR1 is LGHDT and CDR2 is YNNKEL (reference sequence). Trimming removed 4 bases from V and 4 bases from J, with 13 bases in between. CDR3 sequence reads: CASSRTAVRTEAFF. In nucleotides, the CDR3 is TGTGCCAGCAGCCGTACCGCGGTCCGCACTGAAGCTTTCTTT.

This rearrangement joins TRBV7-9 to TRBJ1-1, with a possible D match to TRBD1 (6 bases). Germline V gene data show CDR1 as SEHNR and CDR2 as FQNEAQ (reference sequence). The CDR3 contains 14 residues. V lost 6 bases and J lost 0, with 11 bases in between. The DNA of the CDR3 is TGTGCCAGCAGGTCGACAGGCATGAACACTGAAGCTTTCTTT. Its protein product is CASRSTGMNTEAFF.

This clonotype was seen a few times. The V gene is TRBV5-6, the J gene TRBJ1-5; a possible D gene is TRBD1 (5 bases). V was pared by 3 bases and J by 7 bases, with 14 bases between. There are 14 residues in the CDR3. Germline lookup yields CDR1 SGHDT and CDR2 YYEEEE. CDR3 nucleotide sequence: TGTGCCAGCAGCTACCTCGGTGCAGGGCAGCCCCAGCATTTT. Amino acid sequence: CASSYLGAGQPQHF. Full variable domain (rest looked up from reference TRBV5-6 and TRBJ1-5): DAGVTQSPTHLIKTRGQQVTLRCSPKSGHDTVSWYQQALGQGPQFIFQYYEEEERQRGNFPDRFSGHQFPNYSSELNVNALLLGDSALYLCASSYLGAGQPQHFGDGTRLSIL.

This rearrangement joins TRBV5-1 to TRBJ2-5; 7 bases fit TRBD1. V lost 1 base and J lost 5; bases outside the gene matches: 5. The CDR3 is 14 amino acids. Germline V gene sequence: CDR1 SGHRS, CDR2 YFSETQ. For the CDR3, the DNA is TGCGCCAGCAGCTTGTACGGCAGGGGGGAGACCCAGTACTTC. Translation gives CASSLYGRGETQYF. The full variable domain, completed using reference TRBV5-1 and TRBJ2-5, is KAGVTQTPRYLIKTRGQQVTLSCSPISGHRSVSWYQQTPGQGLQFLFEYFSETQRNKGNFPGRFSGRQFSNSRSEMNVSTLELGDSALYLCASSLYGRGETQYFGPGTRLLVL.

The chain combines TRBV12-3 or TRBV12-4 with TRBJ2-2; 8 positions agree with TRBD1. The CDR3 has 15 residues. Unmatched junction bases numbered 6, after V lost 5 bases and J lost 4 bases. Written as DNA, the CDR3 is TGTGCCAGCAGTCGACAGGGGTGGGGCACCGGGGAGCTGTTTTTT. Protein: CASSRQGWGTGELFF.

This rearrangement joins TRBV5-1 to TRBJ2-3; 15 positions match TRBD2. CDR1 and CDR2 from the germline V gene are SGHRS and YFSETQ. The CDR3 is 17 amino acids. The V segment lost 4 bases and the J segment 1 base; nucleotides outside the gene matches: 4. The CDR3 here is CASSMGLAGGGTDTQYF. In DNA form, the CDR3 reads TGCGCCAGCAGCATGGGACTAGCGGGAGGCGGCACAGATACGCAGTATTTT.

This clonotype was counted between two and nine times. This chain links TRBV7-9 with TRBJ1-4; unclear D gene. CDR1 is SEHNR and CDR2 is FQNEAQ in the germline V gene (reference sequence). V was pared by 3 bases and J by 8 bases, with 16 bases between. The CDR3 contains 15 residues. CDR3: CASSLLGQLAEKLFF. In DNA, the CDR3 is TGTGCCAGCAGCTTGTTAGGGCAGCTTGCCGAAAAACTGTTTTTT.

This clonotype was detected only a few times. This chain joins TRBV24-1 and TRBJ2-5, with 10 bases fitting TRBD1. The length of the CDR3 is 15 residues. V lost 4 bases and J lost 3; bases outside the gene matches: 4. Germline CDR1 KGHDR, CDR2 SFDVKD. The CDR3: CATSDPGTGEETQYF. CDR3 DNA sequence: TGTGCCACCAGTGACCCCGGGACAGGGGAAGAGACCCAGTACTTC.